These 6 T cell receptor beta chains came from one sample sequenced in a study of cytomegalovirus exposure and HLA in healthy donors. This PCR relied on a set of 60 Vbeta primers and 13 Jbeta primers. TCRdb keeps only in-frame clones here, not all; method: immunoSEQ multiplex PCR. The sample yields some 95,000 clones, 55% to 85% seen once. Sequenced sample: PBMCs. The receptor source for this set is a woman aged 18-35 years in good health and CMV-seropositive.

As DNA, the CDR3 is TGTGCCAGTAGTATAGTGACAGGGGGCATCTATGGCTACACCTTC. The encoded protein is CASSIVTGGIYGYTF. The V gene is TRBV19, the J gene TRBJ1-2, with TRBD1 matching over 10 bases. V trimming: 1 base; J trimming: 4 bases; junction bases outside the gene matches: 3. There are 15 residues in the CDR3. Per the germline V gene, CDR1 is LNHDA and CDR2 is SQIVND (reference sequence). Supplemented by reference TRBV19 and TRBJ1-2, the full variable domain reads DGGITQSPKYLFRKEGQNVTLSCEQNLNHDAMYWYRQDPGQGLRLIYYSQIVNDFQKGDIAEGYSVSREKKESFPLTVTSAQKNPTAFYLCASSIVTGGIYGYTFGSGTRLTVV.

The gene calls are TRBV7-8 and TRBJ1-1, with D possibly being TRBD1 (5 bases). Trimming took off 2 bases at V and 5 bases at J, with 15 bases between the two ends. The germline gives CDR1 SGHVS, CDR2 FQNEAQ. This CDR3 is built from 15 residues. This CDR3 is CASSLRVREKTEAFF. Written as DNA, the CDR3 is TGTGCCAGCAGCTTACGAGTCAGGGAAAAGACTGAAGCTTTCTTT.

With respect to this clone: A junction boundary mismatches the germline segment, possibly from a read error. The gene calls are TRBV7-9 and TRBJ1-3, with 7 bases aligning to TRBD1. Germline CDR1 is SEHNR and CDR2 is FQNEAQ (reference sequence). This CDR3 spans 12 amino acids. CDR3 loop: CSSSGQRNTIYF. As DNA, the CDR3 is TGTTCCAGCTCGGGACAGAGGAACACCATATATTTT.

The chain joins TRBV6-6 to TRBJ1-5, with D perhaps TRBD1 (5 bases). Germline loops: CDR1 MNHNY, CDR2 SVGAGI (reference sequence). This CDR3 contains 15 residues. Trimming took 1 base from V and 6 from J, leaving 13 bases between them. The CDR3 loop is CASSYLEGGTQPQHF. The CDR3 DNA reads as TGTGCCAGCAGTTACTTAGAGGGAGGGACTCAGCCCCAGCATTTT.

This clone appeared a single time. This chain links TRBV11-1 with TRBJ2-1, with 8 bases identical to TRBD2. From germline, CDR1 is SGHAT and CDR2 FQDESV (reference sequence). CDR3 length: 14 residues. The V gene end was trimmed by 5 bases and the J gene end by 7 bases; junction bases not matched to a gene: 7. Here the CDR3 reads CASSPSGPLNEQFF. The CDR3 region has the DNA TGTGCCAGCAGCCCTAGCGGGCCTCTGAATGAGCAGTTCTTC.

On this clone: Other nucleotide sequences from this sample produce the same CDR3. The rearrangement uses TRBV7-6 and TRBJ1-4; 8 positions agree with TRBD1. Germline CDR1 is SGHVS and CDR2 is FNYEAQ. J lost 6 bases, V lost 1 base, and 4 bases had no gene match. CDR3 length: 15 residues. The CDR3 sequence is CASSLEGQGYEKLFF. CDR3 DNA: TGTGCCAGCAGCTTAGAAGGACAGGGCTATGAAAAACTGTTTTTT.